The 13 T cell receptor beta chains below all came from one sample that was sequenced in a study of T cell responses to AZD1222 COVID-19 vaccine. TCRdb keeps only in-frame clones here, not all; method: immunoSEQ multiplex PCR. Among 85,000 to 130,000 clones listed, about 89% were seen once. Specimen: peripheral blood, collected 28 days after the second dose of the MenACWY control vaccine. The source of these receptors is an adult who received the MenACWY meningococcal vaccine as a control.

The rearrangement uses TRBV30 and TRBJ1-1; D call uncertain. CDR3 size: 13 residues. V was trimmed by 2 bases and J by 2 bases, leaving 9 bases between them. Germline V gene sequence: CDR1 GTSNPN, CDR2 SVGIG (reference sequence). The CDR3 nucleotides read TGTGCCTGGAGTCTCGCGGGAAACACTGAAGCTTTCTTT. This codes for CAWSLAGNTEAFF. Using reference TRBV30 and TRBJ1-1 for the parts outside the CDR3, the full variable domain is SQTIHQWPATLVQPVGSPLSLECTVEGTSNPNLYWYRQAAGRGLQLLFYSVGIGQISSEVPQNLSASRPQDRQFILSSKKLLLSDSGFYLCAWSLAGNTEAFFGQGTRLTVV.

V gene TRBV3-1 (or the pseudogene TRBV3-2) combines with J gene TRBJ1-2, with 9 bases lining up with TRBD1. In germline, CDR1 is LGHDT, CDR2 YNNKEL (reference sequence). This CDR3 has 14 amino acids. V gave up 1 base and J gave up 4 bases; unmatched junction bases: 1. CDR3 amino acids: CASSQGQGGYGYTF. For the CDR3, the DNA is TGTGCCAGCAGCCAAGGACAGGGGGGCTATGGCTACACCTTC.

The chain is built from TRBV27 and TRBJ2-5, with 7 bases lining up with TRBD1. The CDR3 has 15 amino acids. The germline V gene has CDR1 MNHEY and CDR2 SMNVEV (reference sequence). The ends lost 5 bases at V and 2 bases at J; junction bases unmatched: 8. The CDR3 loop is CASSAPRQGQETQYF. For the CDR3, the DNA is TGTGCCAGCAGTGCCCCCCGACAGGGACAAGAGACCCAGTACTTC.

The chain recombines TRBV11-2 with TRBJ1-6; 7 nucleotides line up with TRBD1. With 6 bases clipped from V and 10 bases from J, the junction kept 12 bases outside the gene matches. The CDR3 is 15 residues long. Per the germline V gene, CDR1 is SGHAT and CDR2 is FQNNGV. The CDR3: CASRAWQGGGSPLHF. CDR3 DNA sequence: TGTGCCAGCAGGGCGTGGCAGGGGGGCGGGTCACCCCTCCACTTT. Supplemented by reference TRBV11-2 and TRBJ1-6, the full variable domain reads EAGVAQSPRYKIIEKRQSVAFWCNPISGHATLYWYQQILGQGPKLLIQFQNNGVVDDSQLPKDRFSAERLKGVDSTLKIQPAKLEDSAVYLCASRAWQGGGSPLHFGNGTRLTVT.

The CDR3 DNA is TGCAGTGCCGCCCTCTATGGCTACACCTTC. This sequence encodes CSAALYGYTF. V is TRBV20-1 and J is TRBJ1-2; D gene ambiguous. The germline gives CDR1 DFQATT, CDR2 SNEGSKA (reference sequence). This CDR3 has 10 residues. With 6 bases removed from V and 4 bases from J, the gap between germline ends came to 6 bases.

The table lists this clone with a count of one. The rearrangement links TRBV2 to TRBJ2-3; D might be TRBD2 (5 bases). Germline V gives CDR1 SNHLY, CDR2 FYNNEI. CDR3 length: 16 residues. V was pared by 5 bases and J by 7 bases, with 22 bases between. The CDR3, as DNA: TGTGCCAGCAGTCCCAATATACCGGGGTCTGGGAATACGCAGTATTTT. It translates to CASSPNIPGSGNTQYF.

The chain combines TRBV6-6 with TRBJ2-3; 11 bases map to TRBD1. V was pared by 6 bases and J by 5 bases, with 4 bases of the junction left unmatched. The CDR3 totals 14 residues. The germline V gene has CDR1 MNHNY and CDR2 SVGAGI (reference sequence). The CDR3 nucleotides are TGTGCCAGCAGCACCGGGACAGGGGGAGATACGCAGTATTTT. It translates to CASSTGTGGDTQYF.

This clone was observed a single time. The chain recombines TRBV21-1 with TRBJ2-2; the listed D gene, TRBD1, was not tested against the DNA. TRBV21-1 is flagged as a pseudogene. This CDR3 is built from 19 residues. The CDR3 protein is CASSKRGNGRQENTGELFF. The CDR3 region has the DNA TGTGCCAGCAGCAAAAGGGGAAATGGGAGACAGGAGAACACCGGGGAGCTGTTTTTT.

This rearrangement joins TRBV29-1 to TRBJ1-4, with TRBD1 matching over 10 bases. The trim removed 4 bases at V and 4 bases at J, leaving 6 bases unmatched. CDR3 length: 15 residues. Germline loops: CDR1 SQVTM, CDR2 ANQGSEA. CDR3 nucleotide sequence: TGCAGCGTTGCTCCTGGGACAGGGGATAATGAAAAACTGTTTTTT. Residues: CSVAPGTGDNEKLFF.

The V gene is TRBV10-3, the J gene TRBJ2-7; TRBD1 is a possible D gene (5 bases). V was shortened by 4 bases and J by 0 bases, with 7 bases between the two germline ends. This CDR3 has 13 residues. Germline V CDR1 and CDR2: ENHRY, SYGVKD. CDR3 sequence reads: CAISGQNSYEQYF. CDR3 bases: TGTGCCATCAGTGGACAGAACTCCTACGAGCAGTACTTC.

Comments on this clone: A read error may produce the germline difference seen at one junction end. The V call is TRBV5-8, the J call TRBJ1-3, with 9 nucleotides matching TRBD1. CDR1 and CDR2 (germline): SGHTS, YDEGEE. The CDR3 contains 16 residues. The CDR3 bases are TGTGCCAGCAGATTGGGGACAGGGATCTCTGGAAACACCATATATTTT. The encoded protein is CASRLGTGISGNTIYF.

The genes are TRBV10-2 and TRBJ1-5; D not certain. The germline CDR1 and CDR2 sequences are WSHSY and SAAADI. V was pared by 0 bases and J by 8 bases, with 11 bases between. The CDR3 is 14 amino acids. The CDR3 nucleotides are TGCGCCAGCAGTGAGTCGCTTGGAAGGGAGCCCCAGCATTTT. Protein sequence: CASSESLGREPQHF.

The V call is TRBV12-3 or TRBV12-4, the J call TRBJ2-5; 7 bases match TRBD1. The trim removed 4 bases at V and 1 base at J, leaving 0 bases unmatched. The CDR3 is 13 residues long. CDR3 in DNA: TGTGCCAGCAGTTCAGGGGGCCAAGAGACCCAGTACTTC. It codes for CASSSGGQETQYF.